One and the same sample provided the 6 T cell receptor beta chains below, sequenced in a study of T cells after yellow fever vaccination. TCRdb called the 5' RACE reads again in MiXCR, with one record for every CDR3 protein. Among roughly 320,000 distinct CDR3 sequences, about 10% were seen once, and the ten largest hold approximately 3%. The source was CD4+ T cells sorted from PBMCs, collected 45 days after the yellow fever booster vaccination. These receptors were obtained from a man younger than 35 who received the YFV17D yellow fever vaccine.

V and J are TRBV7-9 and TRBJ1-1; 8 bases align to TRBD1. CDR3 length equals 15 residues. Trimming cost V 4 bases and J 6 bases; bases outside gene matches: 10. The germline CDR1 and CDR2 sequences are SEHNR and FQNEAQ (reference sequence). The CDR3 loop is CASSSDRVKGAEAFF. For the CDR3, the DNA is TGTGCCAGCAGCTCGGACAGGGTTAAGGGCGCTGAAGCTTTCTTT.

This clonotype has only a few counts. The chain uses TRBV7-3 and TRBJ2-3; 7 bases fit TRBD2. Germline CDR1 SGHTA, CDR2 FQGTGA. After removal of 1 base from V and 5 bases from J, the junction contained 9 bases not matched to a gene. The CDR3 runs to 16 residues. The CDR3 protein is CASSLNSRGVRDTQYF. The CDR3 nucleotides are TGTGCCAGCAGCTTAAATTCCCGGGGGGTGAGAGATACGCAGTATTTT.

This clonotype occurred a few times. The chain links TRBV27 to TRBJ2-5, with unresolved D. The V end was cut by 8 bases, the J end by 2 bases, with 0 bases between. CDR3 length equals 9 residues. In germline, CDR1 is MNHEY, CDR2 SMNVEV (reference sequence). The CDR3 sequence is CASQETQYF. DNA of the CDR3: TGTGCCAGCCAAGAGACCCAGTACTTC.

This clonotype occurred many times. The chain links TRBV5-1 to TRBJ2-4; D not resolved. Trimming pared 5 bases from V and 5 bases from J, leaving 14 bases between. Germline V CDR1 and CDR2: SGHRS, YFSETQ. This CDR3 contains 14 residues. This CDR3 reads CASSAGWVENIQYF. CDR3 DNA: TGCGCCAGCAGTGCTGGCTGGGTTGAAAACATTCAGTACTTC.

This clonotype appeared a few times. This chain links TRBV12-3 or TRBV12-4 with TRBJ1-2; possible D gene TRBD1, 5 bases. The CDR3 has 14 amino acids. Trimming removed 7 bases at V and 3 bases at J, with 15 bases between. CDR3 DNA: TGTGCCAGCAACGGGGGGGGGACCTACTATGGCTACACCTTC. Its protein is CASNGGGTYYGYTF.

There are many counts of this clonotype. The chain has TRBV5-8 and TRBJ2-3, with D uncertain. Germline lookup yields CDR1 SGHTS and CDR2 YDEGEE. The CDR3 covers 12 residues. V lost 0 bases and J 6 bases, leaving 5 bases between the germline ends. CDR3 DNA: TGTGCCAGCAGCTTGGGACACGATACGCAGTATTTT. As protein: CASSLGHDTQYF.